The 32 T cell receptor beta chains in this list originate from one sample, sequenced in a study of Tregs in tolerant kidney transplant recipients. The assay was immunoSEQ multiplex PCR, and TCRdb's table has in-frame clones only and misses some. Here the sample spans 50,000 to 85,000 clones, more than 90% being singletons. Sequences were derived from CD8+ T cells from blood, sampled before the transplant. These receptors all stem from a human donor who received a combined kidney and bone marrow transplant.

With regard to this clone: Additional DNA sequences in this sample encode the identical CDR3. The V and J genes are TRBV9 and TRBJ2-7; tentative D call: TRBD2 (7 bases). Looked up from germline, CDR1 is SGDLS and CDR2 is YYNGEE. V was trimmed by 0 bases and J by 4 bases, leaving 14 bases between them. CDR3 length: 15 residues. CDR3 DNA: TGTGCCAGCAGCGTAGCCGGGGGAGGGGGGTACGAGCAGTACTTC. It translates to CASSVAGGGGYEQYF.

The chain has TRBV19 and TRBJ1-4, with D perhaps TRBD1 (6 bases). CDR1 is LNHDA, CDR2 SQIVND, per germline (reference sequence). This CDR3 contains 16 residues. V was cut by 9 bases and J by 0 bases, with 17 bases left in between. The CDR3 sequence: CAREGNRVATNEKLFF. DNA for the CDR3: TGTGCCAGAGAGGGGAACAGGGTTGCAACTAATGAAAAACTGTTTTTT.

V usage is TRBV29-1 and J usage is TRBJ1-3; D is undetermined. Germline V gives CDR1 SQVTM, CDR2 ANQGSEA. This CDR3 spans 16 amino acids. V lost 4 bases to trimming and J lost 1 base, with 17 bases between them. DNA for the CDR3: TGCAGCGTTGCCGGGAAGGCCGGTCCGTCTGGAAACACCATATATTTT. Its translation: CSVAGKAGPSGNTIYF. Combining the CDR3 with reference TRBV29-1 and TRBJ1-3 gives the whole variable domain SAVISQKPSRDICQRGTSLTIQCQVDSQVTMMFWYRQQPGQSLTLIATANQGSEATYESGFVIDKFPISRPNLTFSTLTVSNMSPEDSSIYLCSVAGKAGPSGNTIYFGEGSWLTVV.

This chain uses TRBV6-1 with TRBJ2-7; D gene unclear. The V and J ends lost 0 bases and 2 bases respectively, with 8 bases between them. Germline assignment: CDR1 MNHNS and CDR2 SASEGT. The CDR3 has 14 residues. The CDR3 loop is CASSEAWQTYEQYF. The CDR3 nucleotides are TGTGCCAGCAGTGAAGCGTGGCAAACCTACGAGCAGTACTTC.

This chain joins TRBV30 and TRBJ1-5; D uncertain. The CDR3 totals 12 residues. The V end was cut by 6 bases, the J end by 0 bases, with 6 bases between. CDR1 GTSNPN and CDR2 SVGIG come from the germline V gene (reference sequence). The CDR3 DNA is TGTGCCTGCCAGAATAGCAATCAGCCCCAGCATTTT. This encodes CACQNSNQPQHF.

The V call is TRBV6-5, the J call TRBJ1-3; D possibly corresponds to TRBD1 (6 bases). CDR3 length: 13 amino acids. The germline CDR1 and CDR2 sequences are MNHEY and SVGAGI. Trimming removed 6 bases at V and 7 bases at J, with 13 bases between. The CDR3 bases are TGTGCCAGCAGCCCCGACCAGGGGAACACCATATATTTT. This codes for CASSPDQGNTIYF.

The gene calls are TRBV9 and TRBJ1-1, with unresolved D. The CDR3 covers 14 residues. Trimming took 0 bases from V and 3 from J, leaving 9 bases between them. Germline V gives CDR1 SGDLS, CDR2 YYNGEE. The CDR3, as DNA: TGTGCCAGCAGCGTAGCTAGCAGCGACACTGAAGCTTTCTTT. Translating gives CASSVASSDTEAFF.

The rearrangement uses TRBV7-6 and TRBJ2-3, with TRBD2 matching over 9 bases. The CDR3 loop spans 16 amino acids. From germline, CDR1 is SGHVS and CDR2 FNYEAQ. Losses at the gene ends were 3 bases for V and 2 bases for J; bases not matched to a gene: 6. The CDR3 DNA follows: TGTGCCAGCAGCTTTACTCTAGCGGGGATCACAGATACGCAGTATTTT. Its protein product is CASSFTLAGITDTQYF. The full variable domain, completed using reference TRBV7-6 and TRBJ2-3, is GAGVSQSPRYKVTKRGQDVALRCDPISGHVSLYWYRQALGQGPEFLTYFNYEAQQDKSGLPNDRFSAERPEGSISTLTIQRTEQRDSAMYRCASSFTLAGITDTQYFGPGTRLTVL.

The V call is TRBV4-3, the J call TRBJ2-1; 9 bases line up with TRBD2. The CDR3 runs 16 residues. Germline CDR1 reads LGHNA; CDR2 reads YSLEER. V dropped 3 bases and J dropped 5; count of bases not matched to a gene: 8. The CDR3 spells CASSQARTSENNEQFF. For the CDR3, the DNA is TGCGCCAGCAGCCAGGCTAGGACTAGCGAAAACAATGAGCAGTTCTTC.

The chain employs TRBV25-1 and TRBJ2-1; tentatively, D is TRBD1 (5 bases). From germline, CDR1 is MGHDK and CDR2 SYGVNS. V shed 4 bases and J shed 0 bases, with 7 bases lying between them. There are 14 residues in the CDR3. In DNA form, the CDR3 reads TGTGCCAGCAGTGGGACATTCTCCTACAATGAGCAGTTCTTC. As protein: CASSGTFSYNEQFF.

The chain has TRBV4-1 and TRBJ1-1, with unresolved D. Trimming shortened V by 1 base and J by 2 bases, and 8 bases separated the two germline ends. The CDR3 consists of 14 residues. The germline gives CDR1 MGHRA, CDR2 YSYEKL. CDR3 bases: TGCGCCAGCAGCCAAGTACAGAGCAACACTGAAGCTTTCTTT. Translation: CASSQVQSNTEAFF.

This rearrangement joins TRBV7-3 to TRBJ2-1, with 12 bases that match TRBD2. V lost 5 bases, J lost 7 bases, and 6 bases stayed unmatched. Germline-derived CDR1 and CDR2 are SGHTA and FQGTGA. CDR3 length: 15 amino acids. CDR3 amino acids: CASSKLAGGPNEQFF. The DNA of the CDR3 is TGTGCCAGCAGCAAACTAGCGGGAGGCCCAAATGAGCAGTTCTTC.

The rearrangement uses TRBV6-1 and TRBJ2-5; D not certain. The DNA end is more similar to TRBJ2-7, so the J call may be wrong. Germline CDR1 reads MNHNS; CDR2 reads SASEGT. CDR3 length: 13 amino acids. This chain's CDR3 is CASSDTSSYEQYF. The CDR3 coding sequence is TGTGCCAGCAGTGATACGAGCTCCTACGAGCAGTACTTC.

The chain combines TRBV28 with TRBJ2-7; TRBD2 might be the D (7 bases). The germline V and J ends were trimmed by 3 bases and 6 bases, with 18 bases remaining between them. There are 15 residues in the CDR3. The V gene's germline CDR1 is MDHEN and CDR2 SYDVKM. CDR3 protein: CASSLRGGPVGEQYF. CDR3 nucleotide sequence: TGTGCCAGCAGTTTGAGGGGGGGCCCAGTTGGCGAGCAGTACTTC.

DNA of the CDR3: TGTGCCAGCAGCGTAGGAGACTACGAGCAGTACTTC. Translating it yields CASSVGDYEQYF. The V and J genes are TRBV9 and TRBJ2-7, with D unresolved. V dropped 0 bases and J dropped 3 bases, with 4 bases sitting between them. The CDR3 length is 12 residues. Germline V gene data show CDR1 as SGDLS and CDR2 as YYNGEE.

The chain employs TRBV14 and TRBJ2-7; D unresolved. This CDR3 spans 13 amino acids. The V end lost 4 bases, the J end lost 3 bases, and 10 bases lay between the germline ends. Germline assignment: CDR1 SGHDN and CDR2 FVKESK. CDR3 DNA sequence: TGTGCCAGCAGCCCCCTTTACTACTACGAGCAGTACTTC. It specifies CASSPLYYYEQYF.

The CDR3 DNA reads TGTGCCAGCAGCTCGGACCGACGGGGAGCGAAGGAAAAACTGTTTTTT. Its protein is CASSSDRRGAKEKLFF. The V and J genes are TRBV13 and TRBJ1-4; D is ambiguous. The V end was cut by 4 bases, the J end by 8 bases, with 20 bases between. In germline, CDR1 is PRHDT, CDR2 FYEKMQ (reference sequence). The CDR3 sequence is 16 residues long. Filled out from reference TRBV13 and TRBJ1-4, the complete variable domain reads AAGVIQSPRHLIKEKRETATLKCYPIPRHDTVYWYQQGPGQDPQFLISFYEKMQSDKGSIPDRFSAQQFSDYHSELNMSSLELGDSALYFCASSSDRRGAKEKLFFGSGTQLSVL.

The chain uses TRBV19 and TRBJ2-7; D may be TRBD2 (5 bases). Germline V gives CDR1 LNHDA, CDR2 SQIVND (reference sequence). Between the trimmed V and J ends, which lost 6 bases and 0 bases, there was a span of 12 bases. The CDR3 length is 14 residues. The chain's CDR3 is CASSRMGSSYEQYF. The CDR3 DNA reads TGTGCCAGTAGCCGAATGGGGAGCTCCTACGAGCAGTACTTC. Full variable domain (rest looked up from reference TRBV19 and TRBJ2-7): DGGITQSPKYLFRKEGQNVTLSCEQNLNHDAMYWYRQDPGQGLRLIYYSQIVNDFQKGDIAEGYSVSREKKESFPLTVTSAQKNPTAFYLCASSRMGSSYEQYFGPGTRLTVT.

This clone was found once. The genes are TRBV28 and TRBJ2-7; TRBD2 matches 12 bases. The J segment lost 0 bases and the V segment lost 7 bases, leaving 13 bases of the junction unmatched. This CDR3 is 18 amino acids long. Looked up from germline, CDR1 is MDHEN and CDR2 is SYDVKM. CDR3 DNA: TGTGCCAGCACCCCAACGCGACTAGCGGGGGACAGCTCCTACGAGCAGTACTTC. Translated, it gives CASTPTRLAGDSSYEQYF.

The rearrangement links TRBV15 to TRBJ2-1; 10 bases agree with TRBD2. Germline loops: CDR1 LNHNV, CDR2 YYDKDF (reference sequence). The J segment lost 3 bases and the V segment lost 5 bases, leaving 7 bases of the junction unmatched. The CDR3 is 16 residues long. CDR3 DNA: TGTGCCACCAGCGAAGCGGGGGGGCCTTTCTACAATGAGCAGTTCTTC. Amino acid sequence: CATSEAGGPFYNEQFF.

The V and J genes are TRBV27 and TRBJ2-1, with D possibly being TRBD2 (6 bases). CDR1 is MNHEY, CDR2 SMNVEV, per germline (reference sequence). The CDR3 has 13 residues. V dropped 2 bases and J dropped 6 bases, with 8 bases sitting between them. In nucleotides, the CDR3 is TGTGCCAGCAGTTTAACGGGAGCCAATGAGCAGTTCTTC. Amino acid sequence: CASSLTGANEQFF.

The CDR3 region is CASSLEGPGEQFF. The CDR3 nucleotides read TGCGCCAGCAGCTTGGAGGGCCCGGGGGAGCAGTTCTTC. The rearrangement links TRBV5-1 to TRBJ2-1; D possibly corresponds to TRBD2 (5 bases). The germline CDR1 and CDR2 sequences are SGHRS and YFSETQ. V was cut by 0 bases and J by 10 bases, with 11 bases left in between. The CDR3 contains 13 residues.

This clone was picked up a small number of times. Other DNA sequences from this sample encode an identical CDR3 as well. The V call is TRBV20-1, the J call TRBJ1-2; D is unclear. V was pared by 3 bases and J by 4 bases, with 6 bases between. Germline values: CDR1 DFQATT, CDR2 SNEGSKA (reference sequence). This CDR3 is 11 amino acids long. CDR3 amino acids: CSARAGYGYTF. The CDR3 DNA follows: TGCAGTGCTAGGGCAGGCTATGGCTACACCTTC.

This rearrangement joins TRBV28 to TRBJ2-1; tentatively, D is TRBD1 (5 bases). Germline V gives CDR1 MDHEN, CDR2 SYDVKM. CDR3 size: 14 residues. Trimming shortened V by 5 bases and J by 8 bases, and 16 bases separated the two germline ends. CDR3 DNA sequence: TGTGCCAGCAGTCCCCTGACAGCTTACGATGAGCAGTTCTTC. Translation gives CASSPLTAYDEQFF. The whole variable domain, remainder taken from reference TRBV28 and TRBJ2-1, is DVKVTQSSRYLVKRTGEKVFLECVQDMDHENMFWYRQDPGLGLRLIYFSYDVKMKEKGDIPEGYSVSREKKERFSLILESASTNQTSMYLCASSPLTAYDEQFFGPGTRLTVL.

The rearrangement joins TRBV11-2 to TRBJ2-3, with 8 bases fitting TRBD2. With 5 bases clipped from V and 1 base from J, the junction kept 2 bases outside the gene matches. CDR3 length equals 14 residues. Germline CDR1 and CDR2: SGHAT and FQNNGV. CDR3 bases: TGTGCCAGCAGCCCGACTAGCGGCACAGATACGCAGTATTTT. This encodes CASSPTSGTDTQYF.

The table lists this clone with a few counts. The chain carries TRBV14 and TRBJ1-1; possibly TRBD1 for D (5 bases). This CDR3 region has 14 residues. Trimming cost V 0 bases and J 5 bases, with 10 bases left between them. The germline V gene has CDR1 SGHDN and CDR2 FVKESK. The CDR3 loop reads CASSQDLGGTEAFF. The CDR3, as DNA: TGTGCCAGCAGCCAAGATCTCGGGGGGACTGAAGCTTTCTTT.

This chain links TRBV4-3 with TRBJ2-2; 7 bases agree with TRBD1. With 3 bases clipped from V and 2 bases from J, the junction kept 3 bases outside the gene matches. The germline CDR1 and CDR2 sequences are LGHNA and YSLEER. This CDR3 has 15 residues. The CDR3 loop reads CASSQGQLNTGELFF. The DNA for the CDR3 is TGCGCCAGCAGCCAGGGACAGCTTAACACCGGGGAGCTGTTTTTT.

This clone was recorded a few times. The chain recombines TRBV7-9 with TRBJ2-2; 9 bases agree with TRBD1. This CDR3 comprises 15 residues. The ends lost 5 bases at V and 4 bases at J; junction bases unmatched: 5. CDR1 and CDR2 from the germline V gene are SEHNR and FQNEAQ (reference sequence). The CDR3, as DNA: TGTGCCAGCAGCGGGGACAGGGAGTTCACCGGGGAGCTGTTTTTT. It codes for CASSGDREFTGELFF.

This chain connects TRBV27 to TRBJ2-7; tentative D call: TRBD1 (6 bases). The CDR3 consists of 14 residues. V dropped 5 bases and J dropped 0 bases, with 11 bases sitting between them. Germline-derived CDR1 and CDR2 are MNHEY and SMNVEV (reference sequence). Here the CDR3 DNA reads TGTGCCAGCAGTAGACAGGCTATCTCCTACGAGCAGTACTTC. Residues: CASSRQAISYEQYF.

This chain joins TRBV4-1 and TRBJ2-6, with TRBD1 as a possible D gene (5 bases). CDR3 length: 15 residues. CDR1 and CDR2 from the germline V gene are MGHRA and YSYEKL. V shed 4 bases and J shed 0 bases, with 7 bases lying between them. CDR3 nucleotide sequence: TGCGCCAGCAGCCGACAGATCTCTGGGGCCAACGTCCTGACTTTC. The encoded protein is CASSRQISGANVLTF.

The V gene is TRBV14, the J gene TRBJ1-1; unclear D gene. V lost 0 bases, J lost 4 bases, and 9 bases lay in between. Germline V gene lookup returns CDR1 SGHDN and CDR2 FVKESK. The CDR3 totals 14 residues. This CDR3 reads CASSQDGRGTEAFF. As DNA, the CDR3 is TGTGCCAGCAGCCAAGATGGTCGGGGCACTGAAGCTTTCTTT.

This clone appeared a single time. This chain connects TRBV19 to TRBJ1-5; TRBD1 agrees at 7 bases. Germline CDR1 reads LNHDA; CDR2 reads SQIVND (reference sequence). This CDR3 spans 15 amino acids. Germline trimming cut 2 bases from V and 4 bases from J; bases unmatched to any gene: 5. Here the CDR3 reads CASSITQGVNQPQHF. The CDR3 DNA follows: TGTGCCAGTAGTATAACCCAGGGGGTGAATCAGCCCCAGCATTTT.